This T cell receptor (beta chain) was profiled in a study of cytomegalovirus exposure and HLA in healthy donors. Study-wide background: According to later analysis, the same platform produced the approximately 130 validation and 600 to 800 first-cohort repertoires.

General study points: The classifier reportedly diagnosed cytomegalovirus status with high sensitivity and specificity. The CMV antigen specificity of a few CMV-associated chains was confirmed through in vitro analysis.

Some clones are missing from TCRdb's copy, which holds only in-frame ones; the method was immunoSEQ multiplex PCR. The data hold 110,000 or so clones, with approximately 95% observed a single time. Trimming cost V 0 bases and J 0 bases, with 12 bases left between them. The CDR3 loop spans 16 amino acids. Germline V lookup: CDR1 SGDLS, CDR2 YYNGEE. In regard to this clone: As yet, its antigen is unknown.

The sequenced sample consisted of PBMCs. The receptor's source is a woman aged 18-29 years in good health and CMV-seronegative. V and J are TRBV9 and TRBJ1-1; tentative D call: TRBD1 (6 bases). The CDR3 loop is CASSVVGAGMNTEAFF. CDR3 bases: TGTGCCAGCAGCGTAGTGGGGGCAGGGATGAACACTGAAGCTTTCTTT.